One sample yielded the 17 T cell receptor beta chains listed below, sequenced in a study of blood T cell repertoires in COVID-19. Measured with immunoSEQ multiplex PCR; TCRdb has only the in-frame clones, and not every one. The table records about 75,000 clones, approximately 85% of them present only once. Sequencing was performed on peripheral blood. These receptors all come from a woman older than 75 with active or convalescent COVID-19.

This chain links TRBV6-2 or TRBV6-3 with TRBJ2-1, with 7 positions matching TRBD2. Germline V gene lookup returns CDR1 MNHEY and CDR2 SVGEGT. The V and J ends lost 4 bases and 5 bases, in that order; junction bases with no gene match: 14. There are 17 residues in the CDR3. CDR3 region: CASSSSRRGLFNNEQFF. CDR3 sequence (DNA): TGTGCCAGCAGTTCATCCAGGAGGGGACTATTTAACAATGAGCAGTTCTTC.

The genes are TRBV2 and TRBJ2-2; maybe TRBD1 (6 bases). Germline CDR1 and CDR2: SNHLY and FYNNEI. V was shortened by 7 bases and J by 2 bases, with 17 bases between the two germline ends. The CDR3 sequence is 16 residues long. Here the CDR3 reads CASKGGQGLNTGELFF. CDR3 bases: TGTGCCAGCAAAGGCGGGCAGGGGTTAAACACCGGGGAGCTGTTTTTT.

The V and J genes are TRBV19 and TRBJ1-2; 9 bases fit TRBD1. Germline CDR1 is LNHDA and CDR2 is SQIVND (reference sequence). V was pared by 4 bases and J by 3 bases, with 3 bases of the junction left unmatched. This CDR3 has 14 amino acids. The CDR3 DNA sequence: TGTGCCAGTAGTAGAAGACAGGGGGACTATGGCTACACCTTC. It specifies CASSRRQGDYGYTF.

This rearrangement joins TRBV5-1 to TRBJ2-1; D might be TRBD2 (5 bases). Germline-derived CDR1 and CDR2 are SGHRS and YFSETQ. V was trimmed by 2 bases and J by 0 bases, leaving 18 bases between them. The CDR3 runs 18 residues. The CDR3 DNA is TGCGCCAGCAGCTTCATCGGCGGGCCCCCTAGCTCCTACAATGAGCAGTTCTTC. Encoded protein: CASSFIGGPPSSYNEQFF.

The rearrangement uses TRBV18 and TRBJ1-3, with 7 bases identical to TRBD1. Germline CDR1 and CDR2: KGHSH and LQKENI. The V segment lost 4 bases and the J segment 1 base; nucleotides outside the gene matches: 4. The CDR3 length is 15 residues. Written as DNA, the CDR3 is TGTGCCAGCTCACTGGACAGGCGTTCTGGAAACACCATATATTTT. Protein sequence: CASSLDRRSGNTIYF. The full variable domain, completed using reference TRBV18 and TRBJ1-3, is NAGVMQNPRHLVRRRGQEARLRCSPMKGHSHVYWYRQLPEEGLKFMVYLQKENIIDESGMPKERFSAEFPKEGPSILRIQQVVRGDSAAYFCASSLDRRSGNTIYFGEGSWLTVV.

The genes are TRBV19 and TRBJ1-1; 9 bases map to TRBD1. Germline assignment: CDR1 LNHDA and CDR2 SQIVND (reference sequence). The V segment lost 5 bases and the J segment 4 bases; nucleotides outside the gene matches: 2. The CDR3 length is 13 residues. The CDR3 sequence: CASSATGGTEAFF. The CDR3 nucleotides are TGTGCCAGTAGTGCGACAGGGGGCACTGAAGCTTTCTTT.

The chain recombines TRBV10-3 with TRBJ2-5, with TRBD1 as a possible D gene (5 bases). There are 14 residues in the CDR3. Between the trimmed V and J ends, which lost 5 bases and 4 bases, there was a span of 14 bases. The germline V gene encodes CDR1 ENHRY and CDR2 SYGVKD. Here the CDR3 DNA reads TGTGCCATCAGTTCCCGAACAGGTCCAGAGACCCAGTACTTC. It yields the protein CAISSRTGPETQYF.

The CDR3 DNA follows: TGTGCCTGGGGGGGGGACAGATCAAGCACAGATACGCAGTATTTT. Its protein is CAWGGDRSSTDTQYF. The chain couples TRBV30 to TRBJ2-3; D tentatively fits TRBD1 or TRBD2 (7 bases each). Trimming stripped 5 bases from V and 0 bases from J, with 15 bases between. The CDR3 extends over 15 amino acids. In germline, CDR1 is GTSNPN, CDR2 SVGIG (reference sequence). The entire variable domain, with the rest obtained from reference TRBV30 and TRBJ2-3, is as follows: SQTIHQWPATLVQPVGSPLSLECTVEGTSNPNLYWYRQAAGRGLQLLFYSVGIGQISSEVPQNLSASRPQDRQFILSSKKLLLSDSGFYLCAWGGDRSSTDTQYFGPGTRLTVL.

This clone was seen once. The chain couples TRBV7-6 to TRBJ2-3; 8 nucleotides line up with TRBD2. J gave up 3 bases and V 5 bases, and 7 bases lay outside the gene matches. The CDR3 loop spans 15 amino acids. Germline V lookup: CDR1 SGHVS, CDR2 FNYEAQ. The chain's CDR3 is CASSLTAGGTDTQYF. The CDR3 nucleotides read TGTGCCAGCAGCCTTACCGCGGGGGGAACAGATACGCAGTATTTT.

CDR3 region: CASSLTKIGRDNSPLHF. CDR3 nucleotide sequence: TGTGCCAGCAGCCTTACGAAAATTGGCAGGGATAATTCACCCCTCCACTTT. The V call is TRBV11-2, the J call TRBJ1-6, with D perhaps TRBD1 (5 bases). This CDR3 region has 17 residues. Per germline, CDR1 SGHAT and CDR2 FQNNGV. Trimming left V 5 bases short and J 5 bases short, with 19 bases between.

The gene calls are TRBV19 and TRBJ1-3, with 9 bases lining up with TRBD1. V lost 8 bases to trimming and J lost 3 bases; unmatched junction nucleotides: 5. This CDR3 has 14 residues. Germline V CDR1 and CDR2: LNHDA, SQIVND (reference sequence). As DNA, the CDR3 is TGTGCCAGTGAACAGGGGGCCTATGGAAACACCATATATTTT. Amino acids: CASEQGAYGNTIYF.

The CDR3 DNA reads as TGTGCCAGCAGTGCACTACTAGCCGAGAGCTCCTACAATGAGCAGTTCTTC. It specifies CASSALLAESSYNEQFF. The chain couples TRBV28 to TRBJ2-1; D may be TRBD2 (6 bases). Trimming took off 5 bases at V and 0 bases at J, with 17 bases between the two ends. Germline values: CDR1 MDHEN, CDR2 SYDVKM. The CDR3 is 17 residues long. The full variable domain, in which reference TRBV28 and TRBJ2-1 provide the parts outside the CDR3, is DVKVTQSSRYLVKRTGEKVFLECVQDMDHENMFWYRQDPGLGLRLIYFSYDVKMKEKGDIPEGYSVSREKKERFSLILESASTNQTSMYLCASSALLAESSYNEQFFGPGTRLTVL.

This chain joins TRBV28 and TRBJ2-7; 11 bases agree with TRBD2. This CDR3 comprises 15 residues. After removal of 4 bases from V and 5 bases from J, the junction contained 7 bases not matched to a gene. CDR1 MDHEN and CDR2 SYDVKM come from the germline V gene. The CDR3 DNA is TGTGCCAGCAGTTGGAGATCTAGCGGGAGGCACGAGCAGTACTTC. It codes for CASSWRSSGRHEQYF.

V is TRBV5-1 and J is TRBJ2-1, with 14 bases identical to TRBD2. V dropped 3 bases and J dropped 5; count of bases not matched to a gene: 7. The CDR3 has 17 residues. Germline V gene sequence: CDR1 SGHRS, CDR2 YFSETQ. The CDR3 sequence is CASSYGLAGGDNNEQFF. The CDR3 DNA is TGCGCCAGCAGCTACGGACTAGCGGGGGGCGATAACAATGAGCAGTTCTTC.

The chain has TRBV28 and TRBJ2-2; D might be TRBD2 (6 bases). V was pared by 6 bases and J by 1 base, with 18 bases between. Germline assignment: CDR1 MDHEN and CDR2 SYDVKM. The CDR3 is 17 residues long. This CDR3 reads CASRASGLRGNTGELFF. CDR3 in DNA: TGTGCCAGCAGGGCATCGGGGCTGCGGGGGAACACCGGGGAGCTGTTTTTT.

This chain uses TRBV7-2 with TRBJ2-7, with 8 bases lining up with TRBD2. Per the germline V gene, CDR1 is SGHTA and CDR2 is FQGNSA. V lost 3 bases and J lost 0; bases outside the gene matches: 4. The CDR3 consists of 15 residues. This CDR3 is CASSLTSGSSYEQYF. The CDR3 DNA sequence: TGTGCCAGCAGCTTGACAAGCGGGAGCTCCTACGAGCAGTACTTC.

This clone was recorded only once. The chain links TRBV29-1 to TRBJ2-7; TRBD2 matches at 7 bases. The CDR3 is made up of 14 amino acids. Germline V gene sequence: CDR1 SQVTM, CDR2 ANQGSEA. V shed 6 bases, J shed 0 bases, and the junction held 8 bases outside the gene matches. CDR3 region: CSVKLAWSSYEQYF. CDR3 coding DNA: TGCAGCGTGAAACTAGCGTGGAGCTCCTACGAGCAGTACTTC.